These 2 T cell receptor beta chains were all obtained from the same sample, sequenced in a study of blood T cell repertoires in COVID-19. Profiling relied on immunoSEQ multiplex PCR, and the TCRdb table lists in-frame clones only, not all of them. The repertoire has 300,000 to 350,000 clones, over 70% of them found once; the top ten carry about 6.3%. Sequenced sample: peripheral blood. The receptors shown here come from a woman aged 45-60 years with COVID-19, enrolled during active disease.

The CDR3 protein is CASSYGLARTGELFF. CDR3 nucleotide sequence: TGTGCCAGCAGTTACGGTCTAGCACGAACCGGGGAGCTGTTTTTT. The V gene is TRBV6-5, the J gene TRBJ2-2; tentative D call: TRBD2 (5 bases). CDR1 is MNHEY and CDR2 is SVGAGI in the germline V gene. This CDR3 contains 15 residues. V dropped 2 bases and J dropped 5 bases, with 12 bases sitting between them.

The CDR3 reads CASSWGQGGFNSPLHF. The CDR3 nucleotides are TGTGCCAGCAGTTGGGGACAGGGCGGTTTTAATTCACCCCTCCACTTT. This chain connects TRBV6-5 to TRBJ1-6; 9 nucleotides line up with TRBD1. Germline values: CDR1 MNHEY, CDR2 SVGAGI. CDR3 length: 16 amino acids. Unmatched junction bases numbered 7, after V lost 4 bases and J lost 6 bases.